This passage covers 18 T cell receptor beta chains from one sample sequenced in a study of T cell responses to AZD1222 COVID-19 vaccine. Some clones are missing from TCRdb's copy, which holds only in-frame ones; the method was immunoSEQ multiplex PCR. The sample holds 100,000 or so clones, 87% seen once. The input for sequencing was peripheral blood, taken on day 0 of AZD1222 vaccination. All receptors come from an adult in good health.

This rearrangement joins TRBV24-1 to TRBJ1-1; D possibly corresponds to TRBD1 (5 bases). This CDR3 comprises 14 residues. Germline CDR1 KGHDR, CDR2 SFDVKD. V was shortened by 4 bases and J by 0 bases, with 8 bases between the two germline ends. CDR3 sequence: CATSDGRVNTEAFF. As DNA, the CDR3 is TGTGCCACCAGTGACGGCAGGGTGAACACTGAAGCTTTCTTT.

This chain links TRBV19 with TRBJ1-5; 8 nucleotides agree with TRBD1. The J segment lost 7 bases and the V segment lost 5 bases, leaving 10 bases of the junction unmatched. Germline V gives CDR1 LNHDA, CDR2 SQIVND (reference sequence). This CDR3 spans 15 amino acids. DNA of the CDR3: TGTGCCAGTAGTCCGCGGCGGACAGGGATGCAGCCCCAGCATTTT. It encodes CASSPRRTGMQPQHF.

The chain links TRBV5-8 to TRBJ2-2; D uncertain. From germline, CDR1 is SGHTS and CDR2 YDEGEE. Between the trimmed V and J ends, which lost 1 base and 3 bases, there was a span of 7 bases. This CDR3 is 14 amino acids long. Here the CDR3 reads CASSLLPYTGELFF. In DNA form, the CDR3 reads TGTGCCAGCAGCTTGTTGCCCTACACCGGGGAGCTGTTTTTT.

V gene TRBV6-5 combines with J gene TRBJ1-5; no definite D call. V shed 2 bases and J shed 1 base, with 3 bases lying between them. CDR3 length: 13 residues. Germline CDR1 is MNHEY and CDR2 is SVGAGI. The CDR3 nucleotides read TGTGCCAGCAGTTACGACAGCAATCAGCCCCAGCATTTT. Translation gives CASSYDSNQPQHF.

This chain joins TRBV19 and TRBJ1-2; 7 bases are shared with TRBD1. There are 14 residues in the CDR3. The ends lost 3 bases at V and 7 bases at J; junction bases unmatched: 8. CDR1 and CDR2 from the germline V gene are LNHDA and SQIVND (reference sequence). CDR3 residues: CASSIGQVLGGYTF. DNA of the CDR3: TGTGCCAGTAGTATCGGACAGGTCCTTGGTGGCTACACCTTC.

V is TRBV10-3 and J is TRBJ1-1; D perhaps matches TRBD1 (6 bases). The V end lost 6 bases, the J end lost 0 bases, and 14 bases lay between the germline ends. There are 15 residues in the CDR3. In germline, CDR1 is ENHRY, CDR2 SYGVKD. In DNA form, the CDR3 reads TGTGCCATCAGAGACACGGAGGGGGTGAACACTGAAGCTTTCTTT. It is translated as CAIRDTEGVNTEAFF.

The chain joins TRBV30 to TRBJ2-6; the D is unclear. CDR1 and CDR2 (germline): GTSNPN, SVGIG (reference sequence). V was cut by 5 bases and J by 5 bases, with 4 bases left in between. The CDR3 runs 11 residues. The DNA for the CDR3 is TGTGCCTGGGACAGGGCCAACGTCCTGACTTTC. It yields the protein CAWDRANVLTF.

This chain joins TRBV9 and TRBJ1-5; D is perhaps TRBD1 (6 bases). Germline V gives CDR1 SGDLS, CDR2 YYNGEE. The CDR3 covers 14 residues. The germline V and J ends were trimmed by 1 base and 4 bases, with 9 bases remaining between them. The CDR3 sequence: CASSVQGSNQPQHF. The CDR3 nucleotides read TGTGCCAGCAGCGTACAGGGGTCGAATCAGCCCCAGCATTTT.

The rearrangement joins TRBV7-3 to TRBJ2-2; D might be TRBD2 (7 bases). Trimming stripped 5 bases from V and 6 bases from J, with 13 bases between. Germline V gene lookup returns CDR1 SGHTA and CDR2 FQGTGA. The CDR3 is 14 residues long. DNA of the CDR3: TGTGCCAGCAGCCCAAGGGGGGGAGCCGGGGAGCTGTTTTTT. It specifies CASSPRGGAGELFF.

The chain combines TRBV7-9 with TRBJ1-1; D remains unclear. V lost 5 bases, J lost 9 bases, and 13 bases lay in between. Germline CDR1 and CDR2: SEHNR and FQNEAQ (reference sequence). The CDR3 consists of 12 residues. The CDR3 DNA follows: TGTGCCAGCAGCCTCATTTCAGCTCAAGCTTTCTTT. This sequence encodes CASSLISAQAFF.

In DNA form, the CDR3 reads TGTGCCACCAGTGATTTCGGGGGTGCGACGCCCTACAATGAGCAGTTCTTC. This translates into CATSDFGGATPYNEQFF. This chain uses TRBV24-1 with TRBJ2-1, with D possibly being TRBD2 (6 bases). The CDR3 loop spans 17 amino acids. Looked up from germline, CDR1 is KGHDR and CDR2 is SFDVKD. With 1 base removed from V and 2 bases from J, the gap between germline ends came to 14 bases.

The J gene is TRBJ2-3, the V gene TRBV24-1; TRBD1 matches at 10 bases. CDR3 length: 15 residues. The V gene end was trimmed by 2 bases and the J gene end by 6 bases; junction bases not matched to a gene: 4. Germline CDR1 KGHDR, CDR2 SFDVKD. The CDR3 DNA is TGTGCCACCAGTGATTGGGGACAGGGGAGGGATACGCAGTATTTT. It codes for CATSDWGQGRDTQYF.

CDR3 DNA sequence: TGTGCCAGCAGCCGGGACACTTCAACGGCGAACACTGAAGCTTTCTTT. Amino acids: CASSRDTSTANTEAFF. V usage is TRBV5-4 and J usage is TRBJ1-1, with a weak D call TRBD1 (6 bases). Trimming removed 4 bases at V and 1 base at J, with 17 bases between. Germline assignment: CDR1 SGHNT and CDR2 YYREEE (reference sequence). The CDR3 covers 16 residues. Together with reference TRBV5-4 and TRBJ1-1, the CDR3 gives the full variable domain: ETGVTQSPTHLIKTRGQQVTLRCSSQSGHNTVSWYQQALGQGPQFIFQYYREEENGRGNFPPRFSGLQFPNYSSELNVNALELDDSALYLCASSRDTSTANTEAFFGQGTRLTVV.

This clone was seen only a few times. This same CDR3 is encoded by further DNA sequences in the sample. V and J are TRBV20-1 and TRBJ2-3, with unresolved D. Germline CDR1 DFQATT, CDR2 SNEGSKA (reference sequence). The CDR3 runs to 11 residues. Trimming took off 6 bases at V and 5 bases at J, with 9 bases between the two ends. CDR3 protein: CSAGPLDTQYF. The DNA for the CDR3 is TGCAGTGCCGGCCCATTAGATACGCAGTATTTT.

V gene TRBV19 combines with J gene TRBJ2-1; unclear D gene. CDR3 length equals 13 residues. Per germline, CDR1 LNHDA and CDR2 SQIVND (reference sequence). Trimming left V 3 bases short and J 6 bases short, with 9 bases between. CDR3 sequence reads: CASSMVEFNEQFF. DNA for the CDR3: TGTGCCAGTAGTATGGTGGAATTCAATGAGCAGTTCTTC.

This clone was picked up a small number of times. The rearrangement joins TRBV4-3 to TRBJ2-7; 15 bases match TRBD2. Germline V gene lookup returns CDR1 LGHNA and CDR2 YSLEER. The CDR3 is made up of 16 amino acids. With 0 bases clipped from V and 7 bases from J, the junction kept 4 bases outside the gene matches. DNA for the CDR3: TGCGCCAGCAGCCAAGATCTGGGACTAGCGGGGGGTGAGCAGTACTTC. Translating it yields CASSQDLGLAGGEQYF.

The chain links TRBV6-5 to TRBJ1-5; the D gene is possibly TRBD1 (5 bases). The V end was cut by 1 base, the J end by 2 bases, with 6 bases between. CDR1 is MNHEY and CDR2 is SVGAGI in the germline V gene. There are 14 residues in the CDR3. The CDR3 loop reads CASSYLGGNQPQHF. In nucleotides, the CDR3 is TGTGCCAGCAGTTACTTGGGGGGCAATCAGCCCCAGCATTTT.

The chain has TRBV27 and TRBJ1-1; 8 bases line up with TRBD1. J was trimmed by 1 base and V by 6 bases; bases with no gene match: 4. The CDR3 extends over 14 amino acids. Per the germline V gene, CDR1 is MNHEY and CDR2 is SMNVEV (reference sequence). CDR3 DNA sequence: TGTGCCAGCAGACCGGGACAGGAGAACACTGAAGCTTTCTTT. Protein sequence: CASRPGQENTEAFF.